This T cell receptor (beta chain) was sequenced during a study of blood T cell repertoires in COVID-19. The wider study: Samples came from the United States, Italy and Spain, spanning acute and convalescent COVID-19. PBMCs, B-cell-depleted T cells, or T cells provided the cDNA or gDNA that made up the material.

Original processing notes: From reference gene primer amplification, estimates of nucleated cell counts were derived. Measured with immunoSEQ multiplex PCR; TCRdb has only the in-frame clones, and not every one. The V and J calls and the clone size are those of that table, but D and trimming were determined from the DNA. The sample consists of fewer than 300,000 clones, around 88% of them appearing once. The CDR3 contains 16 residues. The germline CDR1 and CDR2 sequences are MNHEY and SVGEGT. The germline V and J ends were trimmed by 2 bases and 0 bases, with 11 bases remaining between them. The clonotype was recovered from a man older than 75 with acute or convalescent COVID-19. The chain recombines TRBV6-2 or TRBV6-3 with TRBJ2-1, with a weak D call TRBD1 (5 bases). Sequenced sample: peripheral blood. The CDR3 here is CASSYATGFSYNEQFF. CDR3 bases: TGTGCCAGCAGTTACGCAACAGGATTCTCCTACAATGAGCAGTTCTTC.